The rows below give T cell receptor beta chains drawn from one sample of a study of blood T cell repertoires in COVID-19. Clones were read by immunoSEQ multiplex PCR, and TCRdb kept only the in-frame ones, dropping some. Of 210,000 or so clones in the sample, 80% to 90% were seen once. Sequencing was performed on PBMCs or T cells enriched from blood (not recorded which). These receptors were taken from a woman between 50 and 59 years old in a cohort exposed to, infected with or recovered from COVID-19 (not recorded which). The CDR3 runs from the conserved cysteine through the conserved F or W. Fields, in order: D gene, V gene, J gene, CDR3 length, clone size, CDR3 protein, CDR3 DNA. D genes are given only for firm matches. Only some rows state a clone size, as once, few, many or a class for expanded clones.

d_call: TRBD1
v_call: TRBV12-3/TRBV12-4
j_call: TRBJ1-1
cdr3_length: 13
clone_size: NA
cdr3_aa: CASSPTGETEAFF
cdr3_nt: TGTGCCAGCAGTCCGACAGGGGAAACTGAAGCTTTCTTT

d_call: TRBD1
v_call: TRBV5-1
j_call: TRBJ1-2
cdr3_length: 14
clone_size: NA
cdr3_aa: CASSLGTGEGGYTF
cdr3_nt: TGCGCCAGCAGCTTGGGGACAGGGGAAGGTGGCTACACCTTC

d_call: NA
v_call: TRBV6-5
j_call: TRBJ1-5
cdr3_length: 13
clone_size: NA
cdr3_aa: CASSYEGNQPQHF
cdr3_nt: TGTGCCAGCAGTTACGAGGGCAATCAGCCCCAGCATTTT

d_call: NA
v_call: TRBV7-3
j_call: TRBJ2-3
cdr3_length: 15
clone_size: NA
cdr3_aa: CASSLLGGATDTQYF
cdr3_nt: TGTGCCAGCAGCTTATTGGGCGGGGCTACAGATACGCAGTATTTT

d_call: NA
v_call: TRBV29-1
j_call: TRBJ1-2
cdr3_length: 12
clone_size: NA
cdr3_aa: CSVEGQDYGYTF
cdr3_nt: TGCAGCGTTGAAGGCCAGGACTATGGCTACACCTTC

d_call: NA
v_call: TRBV5-5
j_call: TRBJ1-2
cdr3_length: 13
clone_size: once
cdr3_aa: CASSLRGDYGYTF
cdr3_nt: TGTGCCAGCAGCTTGAGGGGTGACTATGGCTACACCTTC

d_call: NA
v_call: TRBV5-4
j_call: TRBJ1-2
cdr3_length: 15
clone_size: NA
cdr3_aa: CASSSTGEYNYGYTF
cdr3_nt: TGTGCCAGCAGCTCGACAGGAGAATATAACTATGGCTACACCTTC

d_call: TRBD1
v_call: TRBV6-6
j_call: TRBJ2-7
cdr3_length: 16
clone_size: NA
cdr3_aa: CASSLRQGVPRYEQYF
cdr3_nt: TGTGCCAGCAGTTTACGACAGGGGGTCCCTCGGTACGAGCAGTACTTC

d_call: NA
v_call: TRBV4-3
j_call: TRBJ2-2
cdr3_length: 13
clone_size: NA
cdr3_aa: CASSQLDSGELFF
cdr3_nt: TGCGCCAGCAGCCAACTGGACAGCGGGGAGCTGTTTTTT

d_call: NA
v_call: TRBV28
j_call: TRBJ1-1
cdr3_length: 16
clone_size: NA
cdr3_aa: CASSLGGGRIDTEAFF
cdr3_nt: TGTGCCAGCAGTTTAGGGGGGGGACGGATTGACACTGAAGCTTTCTTT

d_call: NA
v_call: TRBV5-4
j_call: TRBJ1-1
cdr3_length: 13
clone_size: NA
cdr3_aa: CASRAGMDTEAFF
cdr3_nt: TGTGCCAGCAGGGCGGGGATGGACACTGAAGCTTTCTTT

d_call: TRBD2
v_call: TRBV11-2
j_call: TRBJ2-5
cdr3_length: 16
clone_size: NA
cdr3_aa: CASSLGTSAVRETQYF
cdr3_nt: TGTGCCAGCAGCTTAGGGACTAGCGCCGTTAGAGAGACCCAGTACTTC

d_call: NA
v_call: TRBV7-2
j_call: TRBJ1-2
cdr3_length: 14
clone_size: NA
cdr3_aa: CASSDAGEWRGYTF
cdr3_nt: TGTGCCAGCAGCGACGCCGGGGAGTGGAGAGGCTACACCTTC

d_call: TRBD1
v_call: TRBV13
j_call: TRBJ1-6
cdr3_length: 15
clone_size: NA
cdr3_aa: CASSPAGGRSSPLHF
cdr3_nt: TGTGCCAGCAGCCCCGCAGGGGGAAGAAGTTCACCCCTCCACTTT

d_call: NA
v_call: TRBV27
j_call: TRBJ1-6
cdr3_length: 22
clone_size: NA
cdr3_aa: CAIRPKYQLSAAELNHNSPLHF
cdr3_nt: TGTGCCATCCGTCCGAAATATCAACTCTCGGCAGCGGAGCTCAACCATAATTCACCCCTCCACTTT

d_call: NA
v_call: TRBV6-6
j_call: TRBJ1-2
cdr3_length: 11
clone_size: NA
cdr3_aa: CASSSVYGYTF
cdr3_nt: TGTGCCAGCAGTTCGGTCTATGGCTACACCTTC

d_call: TRBD1
v_call: TRBV27
j_call: TRBJ1-6
cdr3_length: 15
clone_size: NA
cdr3_aa: CASSFGTGLNSPLHF
cdr3_nt: TGTGCCAGCAGTTTTGGGACAGGGTTAAATTCACCCCTCCACTTT

d_call: TRBD1
v_call: TRBV5-4
j_call: TRBJ1-2
cdr3_length: 18
clone_size: few
cdr3_aa: CASSPPTGQGAGDYGYTF
cdr3_nt: TGTGCCAGCAGCCCACCGACGGGACAGGGGGCAGGGGACTATGGCTACACCTTC

d_call: NA
v_call: TRBV6-5
j_call: TRBJ1-4
cdr3_length: 15
clone_size: NA
cdr3_aa: CASSFAAGEGEKLFF
cdr3_nt: TGTGCCAGCAGTTTCGCCGCAGGGGAGGGTGAAAAACTGTTTTTT

d_call: NA
v_call: TRBV11-2
j_call: TRBJ2-1
cdr3_length: 14
clone_size: NA
cdr3_aa: CASSLGGAGAEQFF
cdr3_nt: TGTGCCAGCAGCTTAGGGGGGGCGGGAGCTGAGCAGTTCTTC

d_call: TRBD1
v_call: TRBV5-6
j_call: TRBJ1-5
cdr3_length: 15
clone_size: NA
cdr3_aa: CASSIGTGGSQPQHF
cdr3_nt: TGTGCCAGCAGCATTGGGACAGGGGGCAGTCAGCCCCAGCATTTT

d_call: NA
v_call: TRBV11-2
j_call: TRBJ1-2
cdr3_length: 14
clone_size: few
cdr3_aa: CASSLGPGNYGYTF
cdr3_nt: TGTGCCAGCAGCCTGGGCCCAGGGAACTATGGCTACACCTTC

d_call: NA
v_call: TRBV28
j_call: TRBJ1-2
cdr3_length: 14
clone_size: few
cdr3_aa: CASRSLASGYGYTF
cdr3_nt: TGTGCCAGCAGGTCGCTTGCATCAGGCTATGGCTACACCTTC

d_call: TRBD1
v_call: TRBV10-3
j_call: TRBJ1-6
cdr3_length: 15
clone_size: NA
cdr3_aa: CAISEGQGLVAPLHF
cdr3_nt: TGTGCCATCAGTGAAGGACAGGGGTTAGTTGCACCCCTCCACTTT

d_call: NA
v_call: TRBV6-5
j_call: TRBJ1-5
cdr3_length: 15
clone_size: NA
cdr3_aa: CASRDAANSNQPQHF
cdr3_nt: TGTGCCAGCAGAGACGCGGCAAATAGCAATCAGCCCCAGCATTTT

d_call: NA
v_call: TRBV27
j_call: TRBJ2-5
cdr3_length: 15
clone_size: NA
cdr3_aa: CASSLIGEGEGTQYF
cdr3_nt: TGTGCCAGCAGTTTGATTGGAGAGGGGGAAGGGACCCAGTACTTC

d_call: NA
v_call: TRBV19
j_call: TRBJ2-5
cdr3_length: 16
clone_size: NA
cdr3_aa: CASSISPNAYQETQYF
cdr3_nt: TGTGCCAGTAGTATTTCCCCGAATGCGTACCAAGAGACCCAGTACTTC

d_call: TRBD1
v_call: TRBV6-5
j_call: TRBJ1-1
cdr3_length: 14
clone_size: NA
cdr3_aa: CASRPRQGGTEAFF
cdr3_nt: TGTGCCAGCAGGCCCCGACAGGGAGGAACTGAAGCTTTCTTT

d_call: NA
v_call: TRBV6-2/TRBV6-3
j_call: TRBJ2-5
cdr3_length: 14
clone_size: few
cdr3_aa: CASSPSGPGETQYF
cdr3_nt: TGTGCCAGCAGCCCCAGCGGGCCTGGAGAGACCCAGTACTTC

d_call: TRBD1
v_call: TRBV5-8
j_call: TRBJ1-4
cdr3_length: 16
clone_size: once
cdr3_aa: CASRRDSSTTNEKLFF
cdr3_nt: TGTGCCAGCAGGCGGGACAGCTCCACAACTAATGAAAAACTGTTTTTT

d_call: NA
v_call: TRBV4-1
j_call: TRBJ1-2
cdr3_length: 13
clone_size: NA
cdr3_aa: CASSSTENYGYTF
cdr3_nt: TGCGCCAGCAGCTCAACAGAAAACTATGGCTACACCTTC

d_call: NA
v_call: TRBV7-2
j_call: TRBJ2-1
cdr3_length: 14
clone_size: NA
cdr3_aa: CASSFPQSYNEQFF
cdr3_nt: TGTGCCAGCAGCTTTCCACAGTCCTACAATGAGCAGTTCTTC